Listed here are 19 T cell receptor beta chains from one sample, sequenced in a study of T-cell reconstitution after alpha-beta-depleted transplantation in children. Preparation of the TCRbeta library used unique molecular identifiers. Using its own MiXCR run on the PCR reads, TCRdb lists one record per CDR3 protein. The sample has approximately 490,000 distinct CDR3 sequences; approximately 10% are singletons. The sequenced sample was PBMCs, obtained before TCRalphabeta/CD19-depleted stem cell transplant. These receptors came from a child between 2 and 9 years old with inherited bone marrow failure, due to receive a stem cell transplant.

The CDR3 DNA reads as TGTGCCCACGACCCCCTGACAGTCGATACCACAGATACGCAGTATTTT. The encoded protein is CAHDPLTVDTTDTQYF. This chain links TRBV30 with TRBJ2-3, with D perhaps TRBD1 (5 bases). The CDR3 runs to 16 residues. The germline gives CDR1 GTSNPN, CDR2 SVGIG (reference sequence). Between the trimmed V and J ends, which lost 8 bases and 2 bases, there was a span of 23 bases.

This clonotype was seen ten or more times. This rearrangement joins TRBV7-2 to TRBJ2-7; TRBD2 aligns across 8 bases. The CDR3 sequence is 15 residues long. The junction had 12 bases not matched to a gene; V was cut back by 5 bases and J by 6 bases. The germline CDR1 and CDR2 sequences are SGHTA and FQGNSA. CDR3 region: CASSRIVTSVGEQYF. The DNA of the CDR3 is TGTGCCAGCAGCCGAATCGTGACTAGCGTGGGCGAGCAGTACTTC.

This clonotype has ten or more counts. The chain uses TRBV20-1 and TRBJ1-1; TRBD1 is a possible D gene (5 bases). The CDR3 sequence is 14 residues long. Germline V CDR1 and CDR2: DFQATT, SNEGSKA (reference sequence). V was trimmed by 6 bases and J by 0 bases, leaving 14 bases between them. The CDR3 DNA reads as TGCAGTGCCCCCAAAAAGACAGTGAACACTGAAGCTTTCTTT. Protein: CSAPKKTVNTEAFF.

This clonotype was seen repeatedly, ten times or more. The chain couples TRBV19 to TRBJ2-7; 10 bases are shared with TRBD2. Germline V gene lookup returns CDR1 LNHDA and CDR2 SQIVND (reference sequence). The CDR3 loop spans 14 amino acids. V lost 3 bases and J lost 5; bases outside the gene matches: 4. The CDR3 DNA sequence: TGTGCCAGTAGTATCCTAGCGGGAGCGCACGAGCAGTACTTC. Translation: CASSILAGAHEQYF.

This clonotype was seen repeatedly, ten times or more. V is TRBV12-3 or TRBV12-4 and J is TRBJ2-1; unclear D gene. Trimming shortened V by 2 bases and J by 1 base, and 6 bases separated the two germline ends. CDR3 length: 14 amino acids. CDR3 DNA: TGTGCCAGCAGTTTACTAGATTCCTACAATGAGCAGTTCTTC. This gives the protein CASSLLDSYNEQFF.

This clonotype was counted many times. V gene TRBV18 combines with J gene TRBJ2-3; 13 nucleotides align to TRBD2. The germline gives CDR1 KGHSH, CDR2 LQKENI. J was trimmed by 6 bases and V by 3 bases; bases with no gene match: 9. The CDR3 has 17 residues. CDR3 amino acids: CASSPLILAGGPDTQYF. CDR3 bases: TGTGCCAGCTCACCGCTTATACTAGCGGGAGGGCCCGATACGCAGTATTTT.

This clonotype appeared many times. This chain joins TRBV4-3 and TRBJ2-2, with 11 bases aligning to TRBD2. V shed 3 bases and J 1 base; nucleotides not matched to a gene: 1. Germline V gene sequence: CDR1 LGHNA, CDR2 YSLEER. The CDR3 totals 16 residues. DNA of the CDR3: TGCGCCAGCAGCCAGGGGACTAGCGGGAACACCGGGGAGCTGTTTTTT. Its translation: CASSQGTSGNTGELFF.

This clonotype was seen ten or more times. The V call is TRBV7-2, the J call TRBJ2-5; D not certain. Between the trimmed V and J ends, which lost 5 bases and 1 base, there was a span of 11 bases. The CDR3 has 14 residues. CDR1 and CDR2 (germline): SGHTA, FQGNSA. CDR3 residues: CASSARLSQETQYF. The CDR3 nucleotides are TGTGCCAGCAGCGCCAGACTGAGCCAAGAGACCCAGTACTTC. Full variable domain (missing parts from reference TRBV7-2 and TRBJ2-5): GAGVSQSPSNKVTEKGKDVELRCDPISGHTALYWYRQSLGQGLEFLIYFQGNSAPDKSGLPSDRFSAERTGGSVSTLTIQRTQQEDSAVYLCASSARLSQETQYFGPGTRLLVL.

This clonotype has ten or more counts. A read error may account for a junction end that differs from germline. J is TRBJ2-3 and V is TRBV7-2; 10 nucleotides agree with TRBD2. The CDR3 totals 14 residues. Germline loops: CDR1 SGHTA, CDR2 FQGNSA. The CDR3 region has the DNA TGTGCCAGCAGCCTAGCGGGAGTCTCAGATACGCAGTATTTT. As protein: CASSLAGVSDTQYF.

This clonotype occurred many times. The rearrangement uses TRBV7-6 and TRBJ1-6, with TRBD1 matching over 10 bases. Germline lookup yields CDR1 SGHVS and CDR2 FNYEAQ. J gave up 7 bases and V 1 base, and 4 bases lay outside the gene matches. The CDR3 has 16 amino acids. CDR3 in amino acids: CASSLGQGASNSPLHF. The CDR3 bases are TGTGCCAGCAGCTTAGGACAGGGGGCATCGAATTCACCCCTCCACTTT.

This clonotype was observed a few times. The V and J genes are TRBV4-3 and TRBJ1-1; D unclear. The CDR3 consists of 14 residues. V lost 0 bases to trimming and J lost 9 bases, with 14 bases between them. Germline V gives CDR1 LGHNA, CDR2 YSLEER. This CDR3 reads CASSQEVLAEKAFF. Written as DNA, the CDR3 is TGCGCCAGCAGCCAAGAAGTCCTGGCAGAAAAAGCTTTCTTT.

This clonotype was counted at least ten times. The chain uses TRBV29-1 and TRBJ2-2; no firm D call. The germline gives CDR1 SQVTM, CDR2 ANQGSEA. CDR3 size: 13 residues. The V end lost 7 bases, the J end lost 1 base, and 10 bases lay between the germline ends. Here the CDR3 reads CSAMFGNTGELFF. CDR3 sequence (DNA): TGCAGCGCAATGTTCGGGAACACCGGGGAGCTGTTTTTT.

This clonotype appeared a few times. The V and J genes are TRBV29-1 and TRBJ2-5; weak D call: TRBD2 (5 bases). Germline CDR1 is SQVTM and CDR2 is ANQGSEA. The CDR3 contains 15 residues. With 3 bases removed from V and 2 bases from J, the gap between germline ends came to 16 bases. The CDR3 spells CSVDFRADHQETQYF. The CDR3 DNA follows: TGCAGCGTTGATTTTAGAGCGGACCATCAAGAGACCCAGTACTTC.

In its sample, this clonotype was seen many times. DNA of the CDR3: TGTGCCAGCAGCCAAGATAGGACAGGGCAGTACTTC. Translating it yields CASSQDRTGQYF. V and J are TRBV3-1 and TRBJ2-7; 7 bases agree with TRBD1. Per the germline V gene, CDR1 is LGHDT and CDR2 is YNNKEL (reference sequence). This CDR3 has 12 amino acids. Losses at the gene ends were 0 bases for V and 9 bases for J; bases not matched to a gene: 2.

This clonotype was observed at least ten times. The chain carries TRBV6-2 or TRBV6-3 and TRBJ1-2; D not certain. The length of the CDR3 is 15 residues. Germline assignment: CDR1 MNHEY and CDR2 SVGEGT. V dropped 0 bases and J dropped 8 bases, with 16 bases sitting between them. The CDR3 sequence: CASSYSENGPSGYTF. The DNA for the CDR3 is TGTGCCAGCAGTTACTCGGAAAACGGGCCTTCAGGCTACACCTTC.

There are a few counts of this clonotype. This chain links TRBV11-2 with TRBJ2-7; 7 bases fit TRBD1. The germline V gene has CDR1 SGHAT and CDR2 FQNNGV. The CDR3 sequence is 19 residues long. Trimming cost V 5 bases and J 1 base; bases outside gene matches: 20. The CDR3 coding sequence is TGTGCCAGCAGCCCCGCGATAATAAATCGGGCAGGGGGTTCCTACGAGCAGTACTTC. It specifies CASSPAIINRAGGSYEQYF.

This clonotype was seen at least ten times. This chain uses TRBV29-1 with TRBJ2-7; no clear D gene. Germline V gene lookup returns CDR1 SQVTM and CDR2 ANQGSEA. Trimming left V 4 bases short and J 6 bases short, with 19 bases between. The CDR3 covers 14 residues. The chain's CDR3 is CSVGPSPSRSEQYF. CDR3 sequence (DNA): TGCAGCGTTGGCCCCAGCCCCAGCCGGAGCGAGCAGTACTTC.

This clonotype was counted at least ten times. The chain links TRBV4-1 to TRBJ1-6, with 8 nucleotides matching TRBD1. From germline, CDR1 is MGHRA and CDR2 YSYEKL. The CDR3 runs to 18 residues. J was trimmed by 9 bases and V by 7 bases; bases with no gene match: 20. The CDR3 DNA sequence: TGCGCCAGCACCCTCGGGGGGCAGGGGGCCGTTTCTGGTTCACCCCTCCACTTT. This sequence encodes CASTLGGQGAVSGSPLHF.

The chain couples TRBV19 to TRBJ1-3, with D possibly being TRBD1 (5 bases). In germline, CDR1 is LNHDA, CDR2 SQIVND (reference sequence). V was cut by 3 bases and J by 2 bases, with 11 bases left in between. CDR3 size: 15 residues. CDR3 nucleotide sequence: TGTGCCAGTAGTATCTCCCCGGGACCTGGAAACACCATATATTTT. Residues: CASSISPGPGNTIYF.